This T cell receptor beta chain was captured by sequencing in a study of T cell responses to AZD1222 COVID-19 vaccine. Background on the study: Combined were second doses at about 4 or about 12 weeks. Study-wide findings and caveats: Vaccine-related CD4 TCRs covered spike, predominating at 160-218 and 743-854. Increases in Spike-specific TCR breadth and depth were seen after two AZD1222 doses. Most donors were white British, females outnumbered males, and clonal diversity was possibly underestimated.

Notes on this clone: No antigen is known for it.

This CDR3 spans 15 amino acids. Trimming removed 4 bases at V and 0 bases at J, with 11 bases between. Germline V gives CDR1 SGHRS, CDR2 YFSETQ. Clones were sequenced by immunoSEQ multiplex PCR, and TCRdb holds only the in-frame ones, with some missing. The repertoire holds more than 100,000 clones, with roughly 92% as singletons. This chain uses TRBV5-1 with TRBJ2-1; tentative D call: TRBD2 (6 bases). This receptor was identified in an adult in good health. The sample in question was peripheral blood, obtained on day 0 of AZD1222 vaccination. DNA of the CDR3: TGCGCCAGCAGCGCCGGGGGAAGCTCCTACAATGAGCAGTTCTTC. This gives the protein CASSAGGSSYNEQFF.